This T cell receptor (beta chain) was identified during a study of blood T cell repertoires in COVID-19. Per the authors' pipeline: The authors estimated nucleated cell counts from reference gene primer amplification. Produced via immunoSEQ multiplex PCR; TCRdb's table is partial and in-frame only. Clonal size and the V and J genes are those of that table, whereas D and trimming came from the DNA. The sample includes 210,000 or so clones, 70% to 90% of them seen just once. The CDR3 sequence is 15 residues long. The V and J ends lost 1 base and 3 bases respectively, with 12 bases between them. Germline lookup yields CDR1 PRHDT and CDR2 FYEKMQ (reference sequence).

The sequencing input was peripheral blood. This sequence was found in a woman in her 50s with acute or convalescent COVID-19. V is TRBV13 and J is TRBJ1-1; D remains ambiguous. This CDR3 reads CASSLETGGDTEAFF. DNA for the CDR3: TGTGCCAGCAGCTTAGAAACGGGCGGGGACACTGAAGCTTTCTTT.